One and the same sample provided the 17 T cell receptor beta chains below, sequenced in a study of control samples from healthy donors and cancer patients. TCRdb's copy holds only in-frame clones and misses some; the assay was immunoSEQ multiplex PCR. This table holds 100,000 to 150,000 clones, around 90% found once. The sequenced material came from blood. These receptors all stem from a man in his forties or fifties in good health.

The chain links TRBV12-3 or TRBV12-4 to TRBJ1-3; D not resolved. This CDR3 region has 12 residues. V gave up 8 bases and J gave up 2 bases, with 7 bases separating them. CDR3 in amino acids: CASDLTGNTIYF. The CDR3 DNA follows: TGTGCCAGCGATCTCACTGGAAACACCATATATTTT.

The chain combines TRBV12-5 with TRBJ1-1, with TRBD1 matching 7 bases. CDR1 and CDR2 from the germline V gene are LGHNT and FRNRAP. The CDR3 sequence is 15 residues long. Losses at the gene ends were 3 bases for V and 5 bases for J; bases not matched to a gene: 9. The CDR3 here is CASGFRQGWGTEAFF. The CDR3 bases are TGTGCTAGTGGTTTCCGACAGGGTTGGGGGACTGAAGCTTTCTTT.

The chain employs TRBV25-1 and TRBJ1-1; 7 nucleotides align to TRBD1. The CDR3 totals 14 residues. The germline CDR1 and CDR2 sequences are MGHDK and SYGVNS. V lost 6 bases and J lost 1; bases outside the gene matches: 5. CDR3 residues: CASRGEGANTEAFF. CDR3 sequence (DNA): TGTGCCAGCAGGGGGGAGGGGGCGAACACTGAAGCTTTCTTT.

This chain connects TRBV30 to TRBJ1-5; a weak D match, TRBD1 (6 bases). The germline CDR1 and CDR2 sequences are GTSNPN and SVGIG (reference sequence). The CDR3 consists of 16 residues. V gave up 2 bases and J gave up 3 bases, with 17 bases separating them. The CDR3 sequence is CAWSPQWTEINQPQHF. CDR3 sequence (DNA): TGTGCCTGGAGTCCCCAATGGACAGAGATCAATCAGCCCCAGCATTTT.

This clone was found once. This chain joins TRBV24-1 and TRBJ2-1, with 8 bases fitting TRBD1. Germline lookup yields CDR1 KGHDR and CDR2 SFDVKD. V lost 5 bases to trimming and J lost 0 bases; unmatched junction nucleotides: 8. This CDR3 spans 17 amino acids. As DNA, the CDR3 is TGTGCCACCAGTGTCGGAGGGACAGGCTACTCCTACAATGAGCAGTTCTTC. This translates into CATSVGGTGYSYNEQFF.

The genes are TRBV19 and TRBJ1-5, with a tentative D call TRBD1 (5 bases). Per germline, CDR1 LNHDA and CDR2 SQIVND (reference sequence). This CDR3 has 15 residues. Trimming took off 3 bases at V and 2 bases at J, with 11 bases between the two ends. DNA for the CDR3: TGTGCCAGTAGTATTCGGGGGAATCGCAATCAGCCCCAGCATTTT. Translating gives CASSIRGNRNQPQHF.

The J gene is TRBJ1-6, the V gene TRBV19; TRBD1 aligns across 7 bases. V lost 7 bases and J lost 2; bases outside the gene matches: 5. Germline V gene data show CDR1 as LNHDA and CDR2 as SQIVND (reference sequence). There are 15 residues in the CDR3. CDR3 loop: CASNQGEAYNSPLHF. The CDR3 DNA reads TGTGCCAGTAACCAGGGGGAGGCCTATAATTCACCCCTCCACTTT. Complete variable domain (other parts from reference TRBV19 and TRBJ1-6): DGGITQSPKYLFRKEGQNVTLSCEQNLNHDAMYWYRQDPGQGLRLIYYSQIVNDFQKGDIAEGYSVSREKKESFPLTVTSAQKNPTAFYLCASNQGEAYNSPLHFGNGTRLTVT.

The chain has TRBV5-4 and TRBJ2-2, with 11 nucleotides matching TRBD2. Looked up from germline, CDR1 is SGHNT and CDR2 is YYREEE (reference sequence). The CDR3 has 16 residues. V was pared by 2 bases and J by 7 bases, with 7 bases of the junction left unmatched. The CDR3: CASSFHSGGAGGELFF. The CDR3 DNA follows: TGTGCCAGCAGCTTTCATAGCGGGGGGGCCGGCGGGGAGCTGTTTTTT.

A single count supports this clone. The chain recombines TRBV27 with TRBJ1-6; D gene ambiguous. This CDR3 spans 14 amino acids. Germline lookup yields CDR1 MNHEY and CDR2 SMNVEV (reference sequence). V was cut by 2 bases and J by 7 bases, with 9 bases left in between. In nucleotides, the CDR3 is TGTGCCAGCAGTTTAAGCAGATTCAATTCACCCCTCCACTTT. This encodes CASSLSRFNSPLHF.

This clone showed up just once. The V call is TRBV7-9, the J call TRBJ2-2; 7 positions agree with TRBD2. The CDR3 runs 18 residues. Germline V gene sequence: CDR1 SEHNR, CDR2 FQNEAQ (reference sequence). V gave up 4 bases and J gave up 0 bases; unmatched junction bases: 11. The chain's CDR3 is CASSSPLRRGSNTGELFF. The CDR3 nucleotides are TGTGCCAGCAGCTCCCCCCTTAGGCGGGGGTCGAACACCGGGGAGCTGTTTTTT. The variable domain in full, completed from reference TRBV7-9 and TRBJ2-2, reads DTGVSQNPRHKITKRGQNVTFRCDPISEHNRLYWYRQTLGQGPEFLTYFQNEAQLEKSRLLSDRFSAERPKGSFSTLEIQRTEQGDSAMYLCASSSPLRRGSNTGELFFGEGSRLTVL.

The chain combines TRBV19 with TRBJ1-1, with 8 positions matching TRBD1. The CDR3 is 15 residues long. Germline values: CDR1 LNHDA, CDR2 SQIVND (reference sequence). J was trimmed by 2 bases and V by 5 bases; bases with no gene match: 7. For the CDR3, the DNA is TGTGCCAGTAGTGTCGACAGGGGCCGCAACACTGAAGCTTTCTTT. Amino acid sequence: CASSVDRGRNTEAFF.

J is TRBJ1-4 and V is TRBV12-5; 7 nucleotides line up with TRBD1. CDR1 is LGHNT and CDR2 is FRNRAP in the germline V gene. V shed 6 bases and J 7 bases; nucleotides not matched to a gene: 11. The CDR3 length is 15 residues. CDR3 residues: CASGNDRVYVEKLFF. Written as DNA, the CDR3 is TGTGCTAGTGGCAACGACAGGGTGTATGTTGAAAAACTGTTTTTT.

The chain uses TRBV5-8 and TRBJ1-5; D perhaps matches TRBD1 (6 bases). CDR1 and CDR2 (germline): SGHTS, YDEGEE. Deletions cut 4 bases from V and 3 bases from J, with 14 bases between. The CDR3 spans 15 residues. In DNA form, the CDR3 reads TGTGCCAGCAGCATAGACAGGAGGTCCAATCAGCCCCAGCATTTT. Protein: CASSIDRRSNQPQHF.

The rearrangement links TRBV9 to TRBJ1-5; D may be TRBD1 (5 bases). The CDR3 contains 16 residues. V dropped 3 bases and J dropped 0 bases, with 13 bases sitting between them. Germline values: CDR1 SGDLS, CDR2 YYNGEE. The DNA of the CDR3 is TGTGCCAGCAGCGCCCGGGACGGATTTAGCAATCAGCCCCAGCATTTT. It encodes CASSARDGFSNQPQHF.

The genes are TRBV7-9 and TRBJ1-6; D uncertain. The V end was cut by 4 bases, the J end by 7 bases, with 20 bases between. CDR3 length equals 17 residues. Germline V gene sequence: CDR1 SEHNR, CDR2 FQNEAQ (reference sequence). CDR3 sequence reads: CASSWALTRASNSPLHF. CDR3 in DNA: TGTGCCAGCAGCTGGGCCTTAACTAGAGCCTCGAATTCACCCCTCCACTTT.

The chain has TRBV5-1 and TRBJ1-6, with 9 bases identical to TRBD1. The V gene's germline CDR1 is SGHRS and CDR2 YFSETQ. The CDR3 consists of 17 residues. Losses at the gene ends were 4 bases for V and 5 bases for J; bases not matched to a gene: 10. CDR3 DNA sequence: TGCGCCAGCAGCAGACGGACAGGGGCAAGAGATAATTCACCCCTCCACTTT. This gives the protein CASSRRTGARDNSPLHF.

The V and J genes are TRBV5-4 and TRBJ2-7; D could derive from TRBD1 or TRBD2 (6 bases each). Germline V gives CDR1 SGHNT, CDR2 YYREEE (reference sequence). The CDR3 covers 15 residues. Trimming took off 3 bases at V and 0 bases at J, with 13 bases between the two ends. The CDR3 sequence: CASSYGGSSSYEQYF. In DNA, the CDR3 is TGTGCCAGCAGCTACGGGGGCTCGAGCTCCTACGAGCAGTACTTC.